This T cell receptor beta chain is from a study of control samples from healthy donors and cancer patients. Here immunoSEQ multiplex PCR was the method, and the copy in TCRdb shows in-frame clones only, minus some. Among about 180,000 clones listed, roughly 90% were seen once. Germline lookup yields CDR1 SGHKS and CDR2 YYEKEE (reference sequence). This CDR3 has 19 amino acids. After removal of 1 base from V and 3 bases from J, the junction contained 14 bases not matched to a gene. The material sequenced was blood. The chain carries TRBV5-5 and TRBJ1-5, with 9 nucleotides matching TRBD1. The sequence was collected from a woman between 45 and 65 years old in good health. The DNA of the CDR3 is TGTGCCAGCAGCTTGCCCCCGGGACAGGGAATTGGTATCAATCAGCCCCAGCATTTT. This translates into CASSLPPGQGIGINQPQHF.